These 5 T cell receptor beta chains were all obtained from the same sample, sequenced in a study of blood T cells in healthy people across ages (dated by TCRdb to between 2014 and 2017). The library was prepared using 5' RACE. Sequenced on an Illumina HiSeq 2500. The second PCR ran for about 7 to 11 cycles and used a J-beta primer mix along with a sample-barcoded 5' primer. Through fastp at Q25 and MiXCR, TCRdb rebuilt clones from the public reads, retaining in-frame beta chains. All rows with the same CDR3 protein become a single entry with the most common DNA and genes. For this sample the table gives 1.5 million to 2 million distinct CDR3 sequences, of which 34% were detected only once. 11% of the sample lies in the top ten. Sequenced: blood. The receptor set was obtained from a woman in her 30s in good health.

The CDR3 protein is CASGRSRINYGYTF. Here the CDR3 DNA reads TGTGCCAGCGGACGCTCCAGGATTAACTATGGCTACACCTTC. This chain uses TRBV12-3 or TRBV12-4 with TRBJ1-2, with no clear D. V dropped 8 bases and J dropped 1 base, with 14 bases sitting between them. The CDR3 runs 14 residues.

J is TRBJ2-7 and V is TRBV5-5, with 10 bases identical to TRBD2. The CDR3 covers 14 residues. The ends lost 3 bases at V and 2 bases at J; junction bases unmatched: 2. Germline lookup yields CDR1 SGHKS and CDR2 YYEKEE (reference sequence). The CDR3 sequence is CASSWGTSAYEQYF. The CDR3 nucleotides are TGTGCCAGCAGCTGGGGGACTAGCGCCTACGAGCAGTACTTC.

This chain connects TRBV27 to TRBJ2-1; either TRBD1 or TRBD2 may supply D (6 bases each). Germline CDR1 and CDR2: MNHEY and SMNVEV (reference sequence). The CDR3 has 18 amino acids. V lost 5 bases and J lost 3, with 23 bases in between. The CDR3 here is CASSPTPTNRDFYNEQFF. CDR3 DNA sequence: TGTGCCAGCAGTCCCACACCTACAAACAGGGACTTCTACAATGAGCAGTTCTTC.

This clonotype was detected only a few times. The gene calls are TRBV2 and TRBJ2-1, with TRBD2 matching 14 bases. Trimming at V came to 6 bases and at J to 8 bases, leaving 9 bases not matched to a gene. Germline V gives CDR1 SNHLY, CDR2 FYNNEI. The CDR3 contains 16 residues. DNA of the CDR3: TGTGCCAGCAGGAGGGGACTAGCGGGAGTCAACTATGAGCAGTTCTTC. Amino acid sequence: CASRRGLAGVNYEQFF.

The V gene is TRBV21-1, the J gene TRBJ1-2; the table gives TRBD1 as D, unverified against the DNA. TRBV21-1 is noted as a pseudogene. This CDR3 has 10 residues. CDR3 amino acids: CAQGQCGYTF. The CDR3 nucleotides are TGTGCCCAGGGACAGTGTGGCTACACCTTC.